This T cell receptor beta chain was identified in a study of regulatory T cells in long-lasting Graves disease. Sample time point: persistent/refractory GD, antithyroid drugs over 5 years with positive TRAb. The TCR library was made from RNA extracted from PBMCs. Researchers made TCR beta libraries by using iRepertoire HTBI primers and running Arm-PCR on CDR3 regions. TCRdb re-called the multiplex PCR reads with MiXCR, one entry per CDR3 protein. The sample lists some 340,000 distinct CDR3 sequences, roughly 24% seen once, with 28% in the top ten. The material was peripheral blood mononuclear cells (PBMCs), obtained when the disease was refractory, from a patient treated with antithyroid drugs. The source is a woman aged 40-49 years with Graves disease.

CDR3 sequence (DNA): TGTGCCAGCAGCCCCCTTCCTAGGGGCACCGGGGAGCTGTTTTTT. Residues: CASSPLPRGTGELFF. This chain uses TRBV14 with TRBJ2-2; tentatively, D is TRBD1 (5 bases). The CDR3 length is 15 residues. V was cut by 4 bases and J by 4 bases, with 13 bases left in between. Germline CDR1 reads SGHDN; CDR2 reads FVKESK. The variable domain in full, with the rest retrieved from reference TRBV14 and TRBJ2-2, is EAGVTQFPSHSVIEKGQTVTLRCDPISGHDNLYWYRRVMGKEIKFLLHFVKESKQDESGMPNNRFLAERTGGTYSTLKVQPAELEDSGVYFCASSPLPRGTGELFFGEGSRLTVL.